This T cell receptor beta chain was sequenced for a study of PD-1 blockade in classical Hodgkin lymphoma. The length of the CDR3 is 15 residues. The germline V gene encodes CDR1 SGHNT and CDR2 YYREEE (reference sequence). The trim removed 0 bases at V and 6 bases at J, leaving 6 bases unmatched. Measured with immunoSEQ multiplex PCR; TCRdb has only the in-frame clones, and not every one. The sample has tens of thousands of clones, 85% seen once. Time point meaning: cycle 4 day 1 (C4D1), after 6 weeks of nivolumab. Every patient experienced relapse after autologous stem cell transplantation, and brentuximab vedotin exposure varied. Thawed PBMCs were the source of CD4+ T cells, purified by magnetic negative selection. Best response was recorded as complete response, partial response or progressive disease. Whole-study results and caveats: Whatever underlies the repertoire differences (possibly disease activity or prior therapy) remains undefined.

Note on this clone: The antigen remains unidentified.

The chain has TRBV5-4 and TRBJ2-4; 7 nucleotides align to TRBD2. The source was CD4+ T cells from blood, collected before the fourth cycle of nivolumab. This sequence originates from a human donor with classical Hodgkin lymphoma. The CDR3 sequence: CASSLAGGSGNIQYF. The CDR3 DNA reads as TGTGCCAGCAGCTTGGCCGGCGGGAGTGGAAACATTCAGTACTTC.